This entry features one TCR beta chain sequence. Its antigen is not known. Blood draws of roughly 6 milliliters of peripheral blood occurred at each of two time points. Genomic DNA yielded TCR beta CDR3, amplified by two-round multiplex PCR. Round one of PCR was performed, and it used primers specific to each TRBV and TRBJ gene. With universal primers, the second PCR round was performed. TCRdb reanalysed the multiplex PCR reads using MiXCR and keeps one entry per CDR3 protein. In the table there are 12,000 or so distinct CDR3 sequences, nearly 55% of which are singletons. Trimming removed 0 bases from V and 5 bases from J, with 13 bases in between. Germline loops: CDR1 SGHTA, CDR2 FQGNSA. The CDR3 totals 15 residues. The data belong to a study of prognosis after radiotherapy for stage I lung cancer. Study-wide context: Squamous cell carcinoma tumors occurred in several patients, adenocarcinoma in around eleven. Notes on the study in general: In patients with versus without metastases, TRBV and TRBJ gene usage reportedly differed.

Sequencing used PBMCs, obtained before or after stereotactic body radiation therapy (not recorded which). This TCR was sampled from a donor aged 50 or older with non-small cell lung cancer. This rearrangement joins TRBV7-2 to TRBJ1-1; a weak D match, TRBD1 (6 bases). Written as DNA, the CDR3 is TGTGCCAGCAGCTTAGCGCGGGGGCGGGGGACTGAAGCTTTCTTT. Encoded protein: CASSLARGRGTEAFF.